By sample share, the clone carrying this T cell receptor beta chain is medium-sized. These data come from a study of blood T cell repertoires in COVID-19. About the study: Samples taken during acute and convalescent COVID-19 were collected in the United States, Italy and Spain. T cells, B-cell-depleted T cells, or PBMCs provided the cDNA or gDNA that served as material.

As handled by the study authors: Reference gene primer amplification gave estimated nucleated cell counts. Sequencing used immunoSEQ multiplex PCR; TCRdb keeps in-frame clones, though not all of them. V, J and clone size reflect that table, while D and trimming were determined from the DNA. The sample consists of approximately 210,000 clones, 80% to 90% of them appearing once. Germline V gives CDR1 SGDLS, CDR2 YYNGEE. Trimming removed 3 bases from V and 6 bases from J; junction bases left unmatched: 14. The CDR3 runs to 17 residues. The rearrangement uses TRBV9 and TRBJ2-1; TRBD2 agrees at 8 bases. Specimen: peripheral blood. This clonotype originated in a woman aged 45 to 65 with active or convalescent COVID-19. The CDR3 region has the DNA TGTGCCAGCAGCGCACAGTATCGGGAGGGCCGAGGCAATGAGCAGTTCTTC. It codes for CASSAQYREGRGNEQFF.